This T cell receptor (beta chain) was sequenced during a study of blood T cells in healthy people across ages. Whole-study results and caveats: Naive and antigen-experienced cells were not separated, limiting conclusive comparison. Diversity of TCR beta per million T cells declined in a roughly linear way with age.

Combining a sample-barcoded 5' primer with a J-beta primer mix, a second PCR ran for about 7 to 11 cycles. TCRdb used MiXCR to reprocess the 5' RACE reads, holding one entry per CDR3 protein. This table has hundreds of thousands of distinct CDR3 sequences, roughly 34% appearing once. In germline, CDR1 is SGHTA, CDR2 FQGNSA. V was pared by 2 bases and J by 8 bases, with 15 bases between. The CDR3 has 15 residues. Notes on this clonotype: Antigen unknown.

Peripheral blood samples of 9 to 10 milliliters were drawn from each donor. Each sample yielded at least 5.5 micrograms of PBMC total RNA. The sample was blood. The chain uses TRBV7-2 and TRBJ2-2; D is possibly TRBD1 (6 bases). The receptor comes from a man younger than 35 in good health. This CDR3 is CASSLNSGVGGELFF. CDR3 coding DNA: TGTGCCAGCAGCTTAAACTCAGGGGTGGGGGGGGAGCTGTTTTTT.